Shown below are 6 T cell receptor beta chains from a single sample sequenced in a study of identical twins. Using its own MiXCR run on the 5' RACE reads, TCRdb lists one record per CDR3 protein. Among hundreds of thousands of distinct CDR3 sequences, around 24% were seen once, and the ten largest hold over 2.5%. Separately, the same data were catalogued under a study of T cells expressing NK-cell markers.

Sequencing used CD4+ T cells sorted from blood. Receptors originate from a young woman in good health.

This clonotype was counted only a few times. V usage is TRBV10-2 and J usage is TRBJ1-6; possible D gene TRBD1, 5 bases. In germline, CDR1 is WSHSY, CDR2 SAAADI. Trimming removed 3 bases from V and 7 bases from J, with 13 bases in between. This CDR3 comprises 15 residues. The CDR3 DNA sequence: TGCGCCAGCAGTGATTCTGACAGTTCGAATTCACCCCTCCACTTT. Translated: CASSDSDSSNSPLHF.

This clonotype appeared a few times. The rearrangement joins TRBV12-3 or TRBV12-4 to TRBJ2-1, with a possible D match to TRBD1 (6 bases). Trimming removed 7 bases from V and 0 bases from J, with 13 bases in between. The CDR3 totals 15 residues. The CDR3: CASTSPRGSYNEQFF. DNA of the CDR3: TGTGCCAGCACCTCACCCAGGGGCTCCTACAATGAGCAGTTCTTC.

The chain has TRBV7-8 and TRBJ2-5; D is unclear. Germline V lookup: CDR1 SGHVS, CDR2 FQNEAQ. CDR3 length: 14 amino acids. V lost 1 base to trimming and J lost 1 base, with 7 bases between them. DNA of the CDR3: TGTGCCAGCAGCTTAGAGGTGCTCCAAGAGACCCAGTACTTC. Translation gives CASSLEVLQETQYF.

V and J are TRBV5-4 and TRBJ2-5; a possible D gene is TRBD1 (6 bases). V was cut by 6 bases and J by 4 bases, with 16 bases left in between. The CDR3 spans 14 residues. Germline V gene data show CDR1 as SGHNT and CDR2 as YYREEE (reference sequence). CDR3 loop: CASTLNRDAETQYF. The CDR3 bases are TGTGCCAGCACCCTTAACAGGGATGCAGAGACCCAGTACTTC.

The J gene is TRBJ2-7, the V gene TRBV15; 8 bases are a match to TRBD2. Per germline, CDR1 LNHNV and CDR2 YYDKDF (reference sequence). With V trimmed by 0 bases and J by 1 base, 8 bases remained unmatched. CDR3 size: 17 residues. For the CDR3, the DNA is TGTGCCACCAGCAGAGATCTAGGAACTAGCGGTTCCTACGAGCAGTACTTC. It specifies CATSRDLGTSGSYEQYF.

The CDR3 bases are TGCAGTGCTACCCCAGCGTTCACAGATACGCAGTATTTT. Its protein product is CSATPAFTDTQYF. This chain connects TRBV20-1 to TRBJ2-3; D is uncertain. The CDR3 has 13 residues. Trimming took off 4 bases at V and 2 bases at J, with 10 bases between the two ends. The germline V gene encodes CDR1 DFQATT and CDR2 SNEGSKA (reference sequence).